The rows below give T cell receptor beta chains drawn from one sample of a study of blood T cell repertoires in COVID-19. Data came from immunoSEQ multiplex PCR; TCRdb stores just in-frame clones and leaves some out. The sample has 100,000 or so clones; approximately 92% are singletons. The sample was peripheral blood. The receptors stem from an older man with acute or convalescent COVID-19. The CDR3 runs from the conserved cysteine through the conserved F or W. D genes are given only for firm matches. Clone size is given for some rows only: seen once, a few or many times, or a class if the clone is expanded.

cdr3_aa cdr3_nt j_call v_call clone_size d_call
CASSLGTLNTEAFF TGTGCCAGCAGCTTGGGGACACTGAACACTGAAGCTTTCTTT TRBJ1-1 TRBV5-4 NA NA
CASSPAGVRDEQFF TGTGCCAGCTCACCGGCGGGGGTTAGGGATGAGCAGTTCTTC TRBJ2-1 TRBV18 NA TRBD2
CASSDSGGALSTDTQYF TGCGCCAGCAGTGACTCTGGGGGGGCCTTAAGCACAGATACGCAGTATTTT TRBJ2-3 TRBV10-2 few NA
CACSGDRTEAFF TGTGCCTGCTCCGGGGATCGCACTGAAGCTTTCTTT TRBJ1-1 TRBV30 NA NA
CASSPRLAASTDTQYF TGTGCCAGCAGCCCTCGACTAGCGGCTAGCACAGATACGCAGTATTTT TRBJ2-3 TRBV4-2 NA TRBD2
CASSLGRGFSYNEQFF TGTGCCAGCAGCTTAGGTCGGGGATTCTCCTACAATGAGCAGTTCTTC TRBJ2-1 TRBV11-2 NA NA
CASTPAGFLAGEPGETQYF TGTGCCAGCACTCCCGCCGGGTTTCTAGCGGGAGAGCCGGGGGAGACCCAGTACTTC TRBJ2-5 TRBV7-6 NA TRBD2
CASRAPGGSYGYTF TGTGCCAGCAGGGCTCCGGGGGGCTCCTATGGCTACACCTTC TRBJ1-2 TRBV6-5 NA NA
CASRGQGWYGYTF TGTGCCAGCAGGGGACAGGGATGGTATGGCTACACCTTC TRBJ1-2 TRBV6-5 NA TRBD1
CASSNARDREDYSGANVLTF TGTGCCAGCAGCAACGCCCGGGACAGGGAGGATTACTCTGGGGCCAACGTCCTGACTTTC TRBJ2-6 TRBV21-1 NA NA
CASSQDGLVPVGERTGELFF TGTGCCAGCAGCCAAGATGGACTAGTCCCCGTGGGGGAGCGTACCGGGGAGCTGTTTTTT TRBJ2-2 TRBV3-1/TRBV3-2 NA TRBD2
CASSYSNSLLGGYTF TGTGCCAGCAGTTACTCGAACAGTCTTCTTGGTGGCTACACCTTC TRBJ1-2 TRBV6-5 NA NA
CASSQPSGETQYF TGCGCCAGCAGCCAACCGAGCGGGGAGACCCAGTACTTC TRBJ2-5 TRBV4-1 NA NA
CASSTPGQGGGYTF TGTGCCAGCAGTACCCCGGGACAGGGAGGTGGCTACACCTTC TRBJ1-2 TRBV28 NA TRBD1
CASGGRQTLNEKLFF TGTGCCAGCGGAGGGAGGCAGACCCTTAATGAAAAACTGTTTTTT TRBJ1-4 TRBV2 NA NA
CASSPRGRGDSGNTIYF TGTGCCAGCAGCCCCCGTGGGAGGGGGGACTCTGGAAACACCATATATTTT TRBJ1-3 TRBV7-8 NA NA
CARKQGNTGELFF TGTGCCAGAAAACAGGGGAACACCGGGGAGCTGTTTTTT TRBJ2-2 TRBV30 NA NA
CASGLGVEQFF TGTGCCAGCGGACTAGGGGTAGAGCAGTTCTTC TRBJ2-1 TRBV6-6 NA TRBD2
CASSVGGDSYNEQFF TGTGCCAGCAGCGTAGGCGGGGACTCCTACAATGAGCAGTTCTTC TRBJ2-1 TRBV9 once NA
CASSQAGGGISAQYF TGCGCCAGCAGCCAAGCGGGGGGAGGGATCAGTGCGCAGTATTTT TRBJ2-3 TRBV4-3 NA TRBD2
CASTGTGGGNQPQHF TGTGCCAGCACCGGGACAGGGGGCGGCAATCAGCCCCAGCATTTT TRBJ1-5 TRBV2 NA TRBD1
CSASRGREQYF TGCAGTGCTAGCAGGGGAAGGGAGCAGTACTTC TRBJ2-7 TRBV20-1 NA NA
CASSSGTGVEQYF TGTGCCAGCAGTTCCGGGACAGGGGTGGAGCAGTACTTC TRBJ2-7 TRBV7-3 once TRBD1
CSVEEGATETQYF TGCAGCGTTGAAGAGGGGGCTACGGAGACCCAGTACTTC TRBJ2-5 TRBV29-1 NA NA
CASSLSTSNYGYTF TGTGCCAGCAGCTTAAGCACGAGCAACTATGGCTACACCTTC TRBJ1-2 TRBV5-5 NA NA
CASSYAGPNTGELFF TGTGCCAGCAGTTACGCAGGGCCGAACACCGGGGAGCTGTTTTTT TRBJ2-2 TRBV6-2/TRBV6-3 NA NA